This T cell receptor beta chain was sequenced in a study of blood T cell repertoires in COVID-19. As for the study in general: The United States, Italy and Spain were the sources of the acute and convalescent COVID-19 samples. From T cells, B-cell-depleted T cells, or PBMCs came the material, which was cDNA or gDNA.

This clone was observed a few times. Per the original methods: Amplifying reference gene primers gave estimates of nucleated cell counts. Profiling relied on immunoSEQ multiplex PCR, and the TCRdb table lists in-frame clones only, not all of them. D and trimming were read from the DNA, whereas the V and J calls and clone size are those reported in that table. The repertoire includes hundreds of thousands of clones, over 75% of them detected once, and approximately 7.5% sits in the top ten. The germline V gene has CDR1 SEHNR and CDR2 FQNEAQ (reference sequence). With 5 bases removed from V and 0 bases from J, the gap between germline ends came to 14 bases. The CDR3 sequence is 15 residues long.

This receptor was taken from a human donor in a cohort sampled during active COVID-19. Sequenced: peripheral blood. The chain has TRBV7-9 and TRBJ2-7; D may be TRBD1 (6 bases). The CDR3 loop is CASSPGQWYSYEQYF. The CDR3 nucleotides are TGTGCCAGCAGCCCAGGACAGTGGTACTCCTACGAGCAGTACTTC.